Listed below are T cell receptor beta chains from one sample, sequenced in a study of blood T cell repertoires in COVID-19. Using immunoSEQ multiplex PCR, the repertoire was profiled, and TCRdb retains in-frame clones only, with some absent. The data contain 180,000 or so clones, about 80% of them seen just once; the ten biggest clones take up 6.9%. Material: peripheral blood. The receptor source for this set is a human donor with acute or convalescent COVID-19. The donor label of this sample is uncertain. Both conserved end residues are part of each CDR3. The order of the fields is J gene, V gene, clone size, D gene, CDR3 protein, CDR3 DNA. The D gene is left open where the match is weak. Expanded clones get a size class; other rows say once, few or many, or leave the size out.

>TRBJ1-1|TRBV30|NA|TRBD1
CAWSQRQGGGGSEAFF
TGTGCCTGGAGCCAAAGACAGGGGGGGGGAGGCTCTGAAGCTTTCTTT
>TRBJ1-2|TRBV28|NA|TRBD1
CASGLLGQNYGYTF
TGTGCCAGCGGATTGTTGGGACAGAACTATGGCTACACCTTC
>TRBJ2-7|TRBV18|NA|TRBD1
CASSPVPGQGYEQYF
TGTGCCAGCTCACCAGTCCCGGGACAGGGGTACGAGCAGTACTTC
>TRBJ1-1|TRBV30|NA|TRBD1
CAWSNLQGRAFF
TGTGCCTGGAGTAACCTACAGGGGCGGGCTTTCTTT
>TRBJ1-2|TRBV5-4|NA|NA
CASSSQGYGYTF
TGTGCCAGCAGCTCCCAGGGGTATGGCTACACCTTC
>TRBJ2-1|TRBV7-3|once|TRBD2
CASSLTPSGQGNEQFF
TGTGCCAGCAGCTTAACCCCTAGCGGCCAGGGCAATGAGCAGTTCTTC
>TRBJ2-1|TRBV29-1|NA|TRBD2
CSVGLAGGQYNEQFF
TGCAGCGTTGGGTTAGCGGGAGGGCAATACAATGAGCAGTTCTTC
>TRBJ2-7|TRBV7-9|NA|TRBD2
CASSLLTSGDEQYF
TGTGCCAGCAGCTTATTGACTAGCGGCGACGAGCAGTACTTC
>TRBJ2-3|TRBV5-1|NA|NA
CASTPLAQSTDTQYF
TGCGCCAGCACACCGCTAGCGCAAAGCACAGATACGCAGTATTTT
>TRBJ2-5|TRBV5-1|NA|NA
CASSLDGETQYF
TGCGCCAGCAGCTTGGACGGGGAGACCCAGTACTTC
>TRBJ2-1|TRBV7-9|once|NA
CASSPLGPGSYNEQFF
TGTGCCAGCAGTCCGCTCGGTCCGGGCTCCTACAATGAGCAGTTCTTC
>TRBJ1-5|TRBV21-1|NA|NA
CASSTNRESNQPQHF
TGTGCCAGCAGCACCAACAGGGAGAGCAATCAGCCCCAGCATTTT
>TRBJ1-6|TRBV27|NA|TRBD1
CASSLQGTGNSPLHF
TGTGCCAGCAGTCTACAGGGGACAGGGAATTCACCCCTCCACTTT
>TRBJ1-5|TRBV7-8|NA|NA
CASSLEGHRNQPQHF
TGTGCCAGCAGCTTAGAGGGACATCGCAATCAGCCCCAGCATTTT
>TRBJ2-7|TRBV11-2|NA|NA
CASSLVVVGAPRFYEQYF
TGTGCCAGCAGCTTGGTTGTCGTAGGGGCCCCAAGATTCTACGAGCAGTACTTC
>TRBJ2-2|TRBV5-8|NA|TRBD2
CASQSGSGTWNTGELFF
TGTGCCAGCCAGTCGGGTAGCGGGACATGGAACACCGGGGAGCTGTTTTTT
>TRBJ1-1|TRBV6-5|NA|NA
CASRDGQTKNTEAFF
TGTGCCAGCAGAGATGGACAGACGAAGAACACTGAAGCTTTCTTT
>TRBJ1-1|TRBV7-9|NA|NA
CASSSSGGTEAFF
TGTGCCAGCAGCTCTTCCGGGGGCACTGAAGCTTTCTTT
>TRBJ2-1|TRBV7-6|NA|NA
CASSSRVSVSSYNEQFF
TGTGCCAGCAGCTCCCGAGTTTCGGTGAGCTCCTACAATGAGCAGTTCTTC
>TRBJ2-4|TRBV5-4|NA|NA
CASSLGGIQNIQYF
TGTGCCAGCAGCTTGGGAGGTATCCAAAACATTCAGTACTTC
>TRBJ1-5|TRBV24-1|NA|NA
CATSDLTGEGGPQHF
TGTGCCACCAGTGATTTGACGGGGGAGGGAGGGCCCCAGCATTTT
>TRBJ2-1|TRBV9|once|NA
CASSTQGTLEYEQFF
TGTGCCAGCAGCACACAGGGGACTCTTGAATATGAGCAGTTCTTC
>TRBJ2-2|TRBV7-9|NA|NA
CASSSSGSGNTGELFF
TGTGCCAGCAGCAGCTCGGGTAGCGGGAACACCGGGGAGCTGTTTTTT
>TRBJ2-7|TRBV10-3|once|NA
CAISELGQSYEQYF
TGTGCCATCAGTGAGTTAGGACAATCCTACGAGCAGTACTTC
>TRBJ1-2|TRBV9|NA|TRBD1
CASSARQGRYTF
TGTGCCAGCAGCGCCAGACAGGGGAGGTACACCTTC
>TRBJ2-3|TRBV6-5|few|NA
CASSSKDTQYF
TGTGCCAGCAGTTCTAAAGATACGCAGTATTTT
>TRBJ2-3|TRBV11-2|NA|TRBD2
CASSLEGLAGGSGRTDTQYF
TGTGCCAGCAGCTTAGAAGGGCTAGCGGGAGGGTCCGGGAGAACAGATACGCAGTATTTT
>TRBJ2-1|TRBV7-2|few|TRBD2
CAGGGRRSSYNEQFF
TGTGCCGGTGGCGGGAGGCGGAGCTCCTACAATGAGCAGTTCTTC
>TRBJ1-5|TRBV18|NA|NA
CASSRDTNQPQHF
TGTGCCAGCTCACGGGACACCAATCAGCCCCAGCATTTT
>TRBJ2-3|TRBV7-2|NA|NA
CASSFQGGVSDTQYF
TGTGCCAGCAGTTTCCAAGGGGGGGTTTCAGATACGCAGTATTTT
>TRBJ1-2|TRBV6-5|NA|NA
CASSYIQGPGYTF
TGTGCCAGCAGTTATATTCAGGGGCCAGGCTACACCTTC
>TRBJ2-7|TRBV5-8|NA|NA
CASSLAQSYEQYF
TGTGCCAGCAGCTTGGCGCAGTCCTACGAGCAGTACTTC
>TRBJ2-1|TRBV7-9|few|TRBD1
CASSSPGQASSEQFF
TGTGCCAGCAGCTCCCCGGGACAGGCATCGTCTGAGCAGTTCTTC
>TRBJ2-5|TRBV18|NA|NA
CASSLSSTEYQETQYF
TGTGCCAGCTCACTATCCTCGACAGAGTACCAAGAGACCCAGTACTTC
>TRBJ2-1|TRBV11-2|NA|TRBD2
CASSLHLAGGSDEQFF
TGTGCCAGCAGCTTACATCTAGCGGGAGGAAGTGATGAGCAGTTCTTC
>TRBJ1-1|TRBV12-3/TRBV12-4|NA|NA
CASSDDTVQAFF
TGTGCCAGCAGTGACGACACCGTTCAAGCTTTCTTT
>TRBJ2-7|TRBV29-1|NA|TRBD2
CSVEGESGSRNEQYF
TGCAGCGTTGAAGGGGAGAGCGGGAGCAGAAACGAGCAGTACTTC
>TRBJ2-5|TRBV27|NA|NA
CASSLVGGTLEETQYF
TGTGCCAGCAGTTTGGTGGGAGGTACCCTCGAAGAGACCCAGTACTTC
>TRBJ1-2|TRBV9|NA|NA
CASSPGDRTDQDGYTF
TGTGCCAGCAGCCCCGGGGATAGGACCGATCAAGATGGCTACACCTTC
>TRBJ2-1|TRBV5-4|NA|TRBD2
CASSVSGTSGSYEQFF
TGTGCCAGCAGCGTCTCCGGGACTAGCGGGAGCTATGAGCAGTTCTTC
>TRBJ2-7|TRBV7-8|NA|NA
CASSLVGGPYEQYF
TGTGCCAGCAGCTTAGTCGGGGGGCCCTACGAGCAGTACTTC
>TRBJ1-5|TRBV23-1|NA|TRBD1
CASVETGNGNQPQHF
TGCGCCAGCGTGGAGACAGGGAATGGCAATCAGCCCCAGCATTTT
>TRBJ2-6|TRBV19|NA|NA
CATRGILVSGANVLTF
TGTGCCACTCGGGGGATTTTGGTCTCTGGGGCCAACGTCCTGACTTTC
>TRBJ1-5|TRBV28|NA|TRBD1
CASSLDRGTNQPQHF
TGTGCCAGCAGTTTGGACAGGGGGACCAATCAGCCCCAGCATTTT
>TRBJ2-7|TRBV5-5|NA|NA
CASSFVRGEQYF
TGTGCCAGCAGCTTTGTTCGGGGCGAGCAGTACTTC
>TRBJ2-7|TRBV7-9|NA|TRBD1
CASSRPGTGKNEQYF
TGTGCCAGCAGCCGACCTGGGACAGGGAAAAACGAGCAGTACTTC
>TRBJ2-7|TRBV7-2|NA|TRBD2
CASSLVVAGTYEQYF
TGTGCCAGCAGCTTAGTGGTAGCGGGAACCTACGAGCAGTACTTC
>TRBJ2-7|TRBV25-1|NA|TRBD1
CASSEGDRGYEQYF
TGTGCCAGCAGTGAGGGGGACAGGGGCTACGAGCAGTACTTC
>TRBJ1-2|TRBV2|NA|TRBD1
CASRSTRGTNYGYTF
TGTGCCAGCAGATCGACCAGGGGGACTAACTATGGCTACACCTTC
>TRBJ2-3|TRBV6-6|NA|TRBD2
CASSYGLAGGDGTQYF
TGTGCCAGCAGTTACGGGCTAGCGGGAGGGGACGGTACGCAGTATTTT
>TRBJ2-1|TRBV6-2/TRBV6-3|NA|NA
CASSSRPSSYNEQFF
TGTGCCAGCAGTTCGCGCCCAAGCTCCTACAATGAGCAGTTCTTC
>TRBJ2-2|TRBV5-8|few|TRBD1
CASSFLNRGGELFF
TGTGCCAGCAGCTTCCTTAACAGGGGCGGGGAGCTGTTTTTT
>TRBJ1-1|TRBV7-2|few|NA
CASSLTGRRTEAFF
TGTGCCAGCAGCTTAACAGGGCGGCGCACTGAAGCTTTCTTT
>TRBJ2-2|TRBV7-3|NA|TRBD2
CASSPSGRAPNTGELFF
TGTGCCAGCAGCCCAAGCGGGAGAGCCCCGAACACCGGGGAGCTGTTTTTT